This TCR beta chain derives from a study of cytomegalovirus exposure and HLA in healthy donors. Trimming cost V 8 bases and J 1 base, with 8 bases left between them. Germline CDR1 MNHNS, CDR2 SASEGT. This CDR3 is built from 12 residues. Findings of the study overall: When the data were analyzed later, several of the most significant clusters appeared to be linked to common viral pathogens. The likely origin of a cluster of highly shared sequence variants was a sequencing artifact.

On this clone: Its antigen remains unknown.

The PCR made use of 60 Vbeta and 13 Jbeta primers. Generated by immunoSEQ multiplex PCR, the TCRdb table keeps only in-frame clones and is missing some. The sample carries about 200,000 clones, 79% recorded once. The TCR originated in a girl aged 10 to 17 in good health and CMV-seropositive. The chain is built from TRBV6-1 and TRBJ2-5, with D possibly being TRBD2 (6 bases). The sequenced material came from PBMCs. As DNA, the CDR3 is TGTGCCAGCCGGACTATCCAAGAGACCCAGTACTTC. The encoded protein is CASRTIQETQYF.